The 15 T cell receptor beta chains presented below share a single source sample, sequenced in a study of blood T cell repertoires in COVID-19. Sequencing used immunoSEQ multiplex PCR; TCRdb keeps in-frame clones, though not all of them. The sample has some 370,000 clones; 80% to 90% are singletons. The material sequenced was peripheral blood. These TCRs come from a woman aged 25 to 39 with COVID-19, enrolled during active disease.

The chain links TRBV28 to TRBJ1-2; D ambiguous. The CDR3 consists of 15 residues. Germline-derived CDR1 and CDR2 are MDHEN and SYDVKM. Between the trimmed V and J ends, which lost 5 bases and 0 bases, there was a span of 13 bases. CDR3 nucleotides: TGTGCCAGCAGTAATAGCTTGAAAGCTAACTATGGCTACACCTTC. Its translation: CASSNSLKANYGYTF.

CDR3 nucleotide sequence: TGTGCCAGCAGCGGCGGGACTTTCAGCTCTGGGGCCAACGTCCTGACTTTC. This translates into CASSGGTFSSGANVLTF. The rearrangement uses TRBV5-5 and TRBJ2-6, with a tentative D call TRBD2 (6 bases). Germline V gene sequence: CDR1 SGHKS, CDR2 YYEKEE (reference sequence). Between the trimmed V and J ends, which lost 4 bases and 0 bases, there was a span of 14 bases. The CDR3 consists of 17 residues.

The chain is built from TRBV27 and TRBJ2-5; D possibly corresponds to TRBD2 (6 bases). Per the germline V gene, CDR1 is MNHEY and CDR2 is SMNVEV (reference sequence). This CDR3 comprises 13 residues. The V and J ends lost 6 bases and 4 bases respectively, with 12 bases between them. The CDR3 DNA sequence: TGTGCCAGCAGAGGACTAATCGGAGAGACCCAGTACTTC. This codes for CASRGLIGETQYF.

The rearrangement joins TRBV19 to TRBJ2-1, with 8 bases that match TRBD2. CDR3 length: 15 amino acids. Germline V gene sequence: CDR1 LNHDA, CDR2 SQIVND (reference sequence). Trimming at V came to 6 bases and at J to 8 bases, leaving 12 bases not matched to a gene. The CDR3 sequence is CASSLRAGVFDEQFF. The DNA for the CDR3 is TGTGCCAGTAGCTTGCGAGCGGGAGTATTCGATGAGCAGTTCTTC.

This clone was picked up one time. The rearrangement links TRBV6-5 to TRBJ1-2; the D gene is possibly TRBD1 (6 bases). Germline CDR1 and CDR2: MNHEY and SVGAGI. The CDR3 is 12 residues long. The germline V and J ends were trimmed by 6 bases and 4 bases, with 9 bases remaining between them. CDR3 sequence reads: CASRAGAYGYTF. The CDR3 nucleotides are TGTGCCAGCAGAGCAGGGGCCTATGGCTACACCTTC.

This chain connects TRBV19 to TRBJ1-5, with 7 bases matching TRBD1. This CDR3 spans 16 amino acids. Germline values: CDR1 LNHDA, CDR2 SQIVND (reference sequence). Trimming removed 5 bases from V and 3 bases from J; junction bases left unmatched: 10. CDR3: CASSPPGQAYNQPQHF. Here the CDR3 DNA reads TGTGCCAGTAGTCCCCCAGGACAGGCGTACAATCAGCCCCAGCATTTT. Supplemented by reference TRBV19 and TRBJ1-5, the full variable domain reads DGGITQSPKYLFRKEGQNVTLSCEQNLNHDAMYWYRQDPGQGLRLIYYSQIVNDFQKGDIAEGYSVSREKKESFPLTVTSAQKNPTAFYLCASSPPGQAYNQPQHFGDGTRLSIL.

The genes are TRBV5-1 and TRBJ2-2, with D maybe TRBD1 (5 bases). V lost 4 bases to trimming and J lost 4 bases, with 11 bases between them. Germline lookup yields CDR1 SGHRS and CDR2 YFSETQ. This CDR3 is 14 amino acids long. In nucleotides, the CDR3 is TGCGCCAGCAGCGGTAGGGGTGGCACCGGGGAGCTGTTTTTT. This sequence encodes CASSGRGGTGELFF.

This rearrangement joins TRBV3-1 (or the pseudogene TRBV3-2) to TRBJ2-7, with TRBD1 matching 7 bases. This CDR3 comprises 14 residues. CDR1 and CDR2 from the germline V gene are LGHDT and YNNKEL (reference sequence). V lost 1 base and J lost 7; bases outside the gene matches: 7. The CDR3 DNA is TGTGCCAGCAGCCAAGGGGACAGCCGGCGGGAGCAGTACTTC. Its translation: CASSQGDSRREQYF.

This clone was recorded only once. Written as DNA, the CDR3 is TGTGCCAGCAGCAATACTAGCGGGAGGCTAGCCAAAAACATTCAGTACTTC. Encoded protein: CASSNTSGRLAKNIQYF. This chain uses TRBV7-3 with TRBJ2-4; 12 bases align to TRBD2. The CDR3 extends over 17 amino acids. J was trimmed by 0 bases and V by 5 bases; bases with no gene match: 5. Germline V gene sequence: CDR1 SGHTA, CDR2 FQGTGA.

This chain joins TRBV6-5 and TRBJ2-3; D remains unclear. V lost 0 bases, J lost 1 base, and 11 bases lay in between. The CDR3 is made up of 16 amino acids. Germline loops: CDR1 MNHEY, CDR2 SVGAGI. The CDR3 region is CASSYSPGLGTDTQYF. CDR3 nucleotides: TGTGCCAGCAGTTACTCACCCGGTTTGGGCACAGATACGCAGTATTTT.

The chain joins TRBV9 to TRBJ2-5, with 15 bases fitting TRBD2. J was trimmed by 2 bases and V by 5 bases; bases with no gene match: 7. The CDR3 covers 17 residues. Per the germline V gene, CDR1 is SGDLS and CDR2 is YYNGEE. The CDR3, as DNA: TGTGCCAGCAGTGAGGGACTAGCGGGAGGCGTTCAAGAGACCCAGTACTTC. This codes for CASSEGLAGGVQETQYF.

The CDR3 region is CASSYSWAGSPLHF. DNA for the CDR3: TGTGCCAGCAGTTACTCCTGGGCTGGTTCACCCCTCCACTTT. The gene calls are TRBV6-5 and TRBJ1-6; the D is unclear. The germline V and J ends were trimmed by 0 bases and 9 bases, with 9 bases remaining between them. CDR3 length: 14 residues. Germline V lookup: CDR1 MNHEY, CDR2 SVGAGI.

This chain uses TRBV7-9 with TRBJ2-7; perhaps TRBD1 as D (5 bases). The CDR3 sequence is 14 residues long. Germline loops: CDR1 SEHNR, CDR2 FQNEAQ (reference sequence). V dropped 1 base and J dropped 3 bases, with 10 bases sitting between them. CDR3 bases: TGTGCCAGCAGCTTAGGACCAGGGAACTACGAGCAGTACTTC. This translates into CASSLGPGNYEQYF.

The J gene is TRBJ2-5, the V gene TRBV15; 7 nucleotides agree with TRBD2. From germline, CDR1 is LNHNV and CDR2 YYDKDF (reference sequence). This CDR3 contains 15 residues. Trimming took 1 base from V and 5 from J; bases not matched to a gene: 7. Here the CDR3 reads CATSRGSGMGETQYF. CDR3 in DNA: TGTGCCACCAGCAGAGGAAGCGGGATGGGCGAGACCCAGTACTTC.

The chain combines TRBV7-3 with TRBJ2-1; the match to TRBD2 covers 9 bases. The germline CDR1 and CDR2 sequences are SGHTA and FQGTGA. The CDR3 extends over 21 amino acids. V lost 5 bases to trimming and J lost 2 bases; unmatched junction nucleotides: 22. DNA of the CDR3: TGTGCCAGCAGCGAACCACCTCCGGGCAGCGGGAGGCCCTTCCCCTACAATGAGCAGTTCTTC. This gives the protein CASSEPPPGSGRPFPYNEQFF.